The rows below give T cell receptor beta chains drawn from one sample of a study of blood T cell repertoires in COVID-19. Clones were read by immunoSEQ multiplex PCR, and TCRdb kept only the in-frame ones, dropping some. Among 180,000 or so clones listed, about 90% were seen once. The sample consisted of peripheral blood. Every receptor here comes from a man between 18 and 35 years old with active or convalescent COVID-19. CDR3s include the opening cysteine and the closing phenylalanine or tryptophan. The order of the fields is V gene, J gene, D gene, clone size, CDR3 protein, CDR3 DNA. A D gene is named only where the DNA matches it firmly. Clone size, where shown, is once, few, many, or a class for clones that have expanded.

V gene: TRBV4-2; J gene: TRBJ2-1; D gene: TRBD1; clone size: NA; CDR3 protein: CASSQGFTGTGDSNEQFF; CDR3 DNA: TGTGCCAGCAGCCAAGGGTTCACCGGGACAGGAGATTCGAATGAGCAGTTCTTC
V gene: TRBV6-5; J gene: TRBJ1-1; D gene: NA; clone size: NA; CDR3 protein: CASPVPVTEAFF; CDR3 DNA: TGTGCCAGCCCAGTACCAGTCACTGAAGCTTTCTTT
V gene: TRBV7-2; J gene: TRBJ1-1; D gene: NA; clone size: NA; CDR3 protein: CASSPLGDTLTEAFF; CDR3 DNA: TGTGCCAGCAGCCCCCTGGGGGACACACTAACTGAAGCTTTCTTT
V gene: TRBV2; J gene: TRBJ1-5; D gene: TRBD1; clone size: NA; CDR3 protein: CASRQGVAGNQPQHF; CDR3 DNA: TGTGCCAGCAGGCAGGGGGTAGCAGGCAATCAGCCCCAGCATTTT
V gene: TRBV5-1; J gene: TRBJ1-1; D gene: NA; clone size: NA; CDR3 protein: CASSLETGNTEAFF; CDR3 DNA: TGCGCCAGCAGCTTGGAGACGGGGAACACTGAAGCTTTCTTT
V gene: TRBV5-6; J gene: TRBJ2-5; D gene: TRBD2; clone size: NA; CDR3 protein: CASRGTSGGETQYF; CDR3 DNA: TGTGCCAGCAGGGGGACTAGCGGGGGAGAGACCCAGTACTTC
V gene: TRBV30; J gene: TRBJ1-1; D gene: NA; clone size: NA; CDR3 protein: CAWSVWGTGTEAFF; CDR3 DNA: TGTGCCTGGAGTGTTTGGGGTACGGGAACTGAAGCTTTCTTT
V gene: TRBV21-1; J gene: TRBJ1-5; D gene: NA; clone size: NA; CDR3 protein: CASSKTVSNQPQHF; CDR3 DNA: TGTGCCAGCAGCAAGACAGTTAGCAATCAGCCCCAGCATTTT
V gene: TRBV19; J gene: TRBJ1-1; D gene: TRBD1; clone size: once; CDR3 protein: CASKDRDTEAFF; CDR3 DNA: TGTGCCAGCAAAGACAGGGATACTGAAGCTTTCTTT
V gene: TRBV19; J gene: TRBJ2-3; D gene: NA; clone size: NA; CDR3 protein: CASRLLSTDTQYF; CDR3 DNA: TGTGCCAGTCGACTGTTAAGCACAGATACGCAGTATTTT
V gene: TRBV6-2/TRBV6-3; J gene: TRBJ1-2; D gene: NA; clone size: NA; CDR3 protein: CASSYPPWGQANYGYTF; CDR3 DNA: TGTGCCAGCAGTTACCCCCCTTGGGGCCAAGCTAACTATGGCTACACCTTC
V gene: TRBV30; J gene: TRBJ2-7; D gene: TRBD1; clone size: NA; CDR3 protein: CAWAGTASYEQYF; CDR3 DNA: TGTGCCTGGGCCGGGACAGCCTCCTACGAGCAGTACTTC
V gene: TRBV27; J gene: TRBJ1-1; D gene: TRBD1; clone size: NA; CDR3 protein: CASSSYRGRTEAFF; CDR3 DNA: TGTGCCAGCAGTTCCTACAGGGGGCGCACTGAAGCTTTCTTT
V gene: TRBV27; J gene: TRBJ2-7; D gene: NA; clone size: NA; CDR3 protein: CASSQTGTISYEQYF; CDR3 DNA: TGTGCCAGCAGTCAAACCGGGACAATATCCTACGAGCAGTACTTC
V gene: TRBV19; J gene: TRBJ1-5; D gene: NA; clone size: once; CDR3 protein: CASSIRAGNQPQHF; CDR3 DNA: TGTGCCAGTAGTATTAGGGCAGGGAATCAGCCCCAGCATTTT
V gene: TRBV7-9; J gene: TRBJ2-2; D gene: NA; clone size: once; CDR3 protein: CASRSLDTGELFF; CDR3 DNA: TGTGCCAGCAGATCACTCGACACCGGGGAGCTGTTTTTT
V gene: TRBV30; J gene: TRBJ1-6; D gene: NA; clone size: NA; CDR3 protein: CAWSGITGTVNSPLHF; CDR3 DNA: TGTGCCTGGAGTGGTATTACCGGGACTGTTAATTCACCCCTCCACTTT
V gene: TRBV5-4; J gene: TRBJ2-7; D gene: TRBD1; clone size: NA; CDR3 protein: CASSVGGTWDRVVEQYF; CDR3 DNA: TGTGCCAGCAGCGTAGGTGGGACTTGGGACAGGGTGGTCGAGCAGTACTTC
V gene: TRBV6-5; J gene: TRBJ1-6; D gene: TRBD1; clone size: NA; CDR3 protein: CASRQGSSPLHF; CDR3 DNA: TGTGCCAGCAGACAGGGGAGCTCACCCCTCCACTTT
V gene: TRBV12-3/TRBV12-4; J gene: TRBJ2-7; D gene: NA; clone size: few; CDR3 protein: CASSLAGAYEQYF; CDR3 DNA: TGTGCCAGCAGTTTGGCCGGGGCCTACGAGCAGTACTTC
V gene: TRBV6-2/TRBV6-3; J gene: TRBJ1-1; D gene: NA; clone size: NA; CDR3 protein: CASSYGHKTGVGTEAFF; CDR3 DNA: TGTGCCAGCAGTTACGGTCATAAGACAGGCGTGGGCACTGAAGCTTTCTTT
V gene: TRBV7-9; J gene: TRBJ1-5; D gene: NA; clone size: NA; CDR3 protein: CASSLELGPQHF; CDR3 DNA: TGTGCCAGCAGTCTAGAATTAGGGCCCCAGCATTTT
V gene: TRBV10-3; J gene: TRBJ1-6; D gene: NA; clone size: few; CDR3 protein: CAISGSGSGYNSPLHF; CDR3 DNA: TGTGCCATCAGTGGATCGGGGTCGGGCTATAATTCACCCCTCCACTTT
V gene: TRBV5-4; J gene: TRBJ2-3; D gene: NA; clone size: NA; CDR3 protein: CASSLGRGTDTQYF; CDR3 DNA: TGTGCCAGCAGCTTGGGGAGGGGAACAGATACGCAGTATTTT
V gene: TRBV5-4; J gene: TRBJ1-5; D gene: NA; clone size: NA; CDR3 protein: CASSLFGDQPQHF; CDR3 DNA: TGTGCCAGCAGCTTGTTTGGAGATCAGCCCCAGCATTTT
V gene: TRBV6-5; J gene: TRBJ1-5; D gene: TRBD1; clone size: NA; CDR3 protein: CASHGTGGGNQPQHF; CDR3 DNA: TGTGCCAGCCATGGGACAGGGGGGGGAAATCAGCCCCAGCATTTT
V gene: TRBV3-1/TRBV3-2; J gene: TRBJ2-5; D gene: NA; clone size: NA; CDR3 protein: CASSQDWQGTETQYF; CDR3 DNA: TGTGCCAGCAGCCAAGATTGGCAGGGGACAGAGACCCAGTACTTC
V gene: TRBV7-3; J gene: TRBJ1-3; D gene: TRBD1; clone size: NA; CDR3 protein: CASSPTSGTGVSGNTIYF; CDR3 DNA: TGTGCCAGCAGCCCAACCTCCGGGACAGGGGTCTCTGGAAACACCATATATTTT
V gene: TRBV6-5; J gene: TRBJ1-3; D gene: NA; clone size: NA; CDR3 protein: CASSYGANSGNTIYF; CDR3 DNA: TGTGCCAGCAGTTATGGAGCCAACTCTGGAAACACCATATATTTT
V gene: TRBV7-2; J gene: TRBJ1-2; D gene: TRBD1; clone size: NA; CDR3 protein: CASSLTGAGGLYGYTF; CDR3 DNA: TGTGCCAGCAGCTTAACAGGGGCAGGCGGTCTCTATGGCTACACCTTC
V gene: TRBV9; J gene: TRBJ2-7; D gene: NA; clone size: NA; CDR3 protein: CASSVGQNTYEQYF; CDR3 DNA: TGTGCCAGCAGCGTAGGGCAGAATACCTACGAGCAGTACTTC
V gene: TRBV5-1; J gene: TRBJ2-7; D gene: NA; clone size: few; CDR3 protein: CASSPASEASYEQYF; CDR3 DNA: TGCGCCAGCAGCCCAGCGTCCGAAGCAAGCTACGAGCAGTACTTC
V gene: TRBV6-5; J gene: TRBJ2-3; D gene: NA; clone size: NA; CDR3 protein: CASSYGGGSGPNTQYF; CDR3 DNA: TGTGCCAGCAGTTACGGGGGGGGCAGCGGCCCAAATACGCAGTATTTT
V gene: TRBV7-8; J gene: TRBJ2-7; D gene: NA; clone size: once; CDR3 protein: CASSPGVVTRARYF; CDR3 DNA: TGTGCCAGCAGCCCGGGGGTCGTGACTCGAGCAAGATACTTC
V gene: TRBV7-2; J gene: TRBJ2-3; D gene: NA; clone size: NA; CDR3 protein: CASSPSTGTDTQYF; CDR3 DNA: TGTGCCAGCAGCCCTTCGACAGGCACAGATACGCAGTATTTT
V gene: TRBV6-5; J gene: TRBJ2-5; D gene: NA; clone size: NA; CDR3 protein: CASSTEETQYF; CDR3 DNA: TGTGCCAGCAGTACTGAAGAGACCCAGTACTTC
V gene: TRBV2; J gene: TRBJ1-5; D gene: NA; clone size: NA; CDR3 protein: CASSPSSAGTQPQHF; CDR3 DNA: TGTGCCAGCAGTCCATCGTCGGCGGGGACCCAGCCCCAGCATTTT
V gene: TRBV3-1/TRBV3-2; J gene: TRBJ1-1; D gene: NA; clone size: once; CDR3 protein: CASSRSDSSMNTEAFF; CDR3 DNA: TGTGCCAGCAGCCGATCCGACAGCTCGATGAACACTGAAGCTTTCTTT
V gene: TRBV2; J gene: TRBJ1-1; D gene: NA; clone size: NA; CDR3 protein: CASSVGGNTEAFF; CDR3 DNA: TGTGCCAGCAGTGTGGGAGGGAACACTGAAGCTTTCTTT
V gene: TRBV18; J gene: TRBJ2-2; D gene: TRBD2; clone size: NA; CDR3 protein: CASSLPPRTSGSTGELFF; CDR3 DNA: TGTGCCAGCTCACTACCTCCGAGGACTAGCGGGAGCACCGGGGAGCTGTTTTTT
V gene: TRBV24-1; J gene: TRBJ2-1; D gene: TRBD2; clone size: NA; CDR3 protein: CATSAGGSSYNEQFF; CDR3 DNA: TGTGCCACCAGTGCGGGAGGTAGCTCCTACAATGAGCAGTTCTTC
V gene: TRBV5-4; J gene: TRBJ2-6; D gene: NA; clone size: NA; CDR3 protein: CASSLWAQISGANVLTF; CDR3 DNA: TGTGCCAGCAGCTTGTGGGCGCAGATCTCTGGGGCCAACGTCCTGACTTTC
V gene: TRBV7-6; J gene: TRBJ2-5; D gene: NA; clone size: once; CDR3 protein: CASSFYPGRNRGETQYF; CDR3 DNA: TGTGCCAGCAGCTTCTATCCGGGACGCAACCGGGGGGAGACCCAGTACTTC
V gene: TRBV6-5; J gene: TRBJ2-7; D gene: TRBD2; clone size: few; CDR3 protein: CASTGTRSYEQYF; CDR3 DNA: TGTGCCAGCACCGGGACTAGGTCCTACGAGCAGTACTTC